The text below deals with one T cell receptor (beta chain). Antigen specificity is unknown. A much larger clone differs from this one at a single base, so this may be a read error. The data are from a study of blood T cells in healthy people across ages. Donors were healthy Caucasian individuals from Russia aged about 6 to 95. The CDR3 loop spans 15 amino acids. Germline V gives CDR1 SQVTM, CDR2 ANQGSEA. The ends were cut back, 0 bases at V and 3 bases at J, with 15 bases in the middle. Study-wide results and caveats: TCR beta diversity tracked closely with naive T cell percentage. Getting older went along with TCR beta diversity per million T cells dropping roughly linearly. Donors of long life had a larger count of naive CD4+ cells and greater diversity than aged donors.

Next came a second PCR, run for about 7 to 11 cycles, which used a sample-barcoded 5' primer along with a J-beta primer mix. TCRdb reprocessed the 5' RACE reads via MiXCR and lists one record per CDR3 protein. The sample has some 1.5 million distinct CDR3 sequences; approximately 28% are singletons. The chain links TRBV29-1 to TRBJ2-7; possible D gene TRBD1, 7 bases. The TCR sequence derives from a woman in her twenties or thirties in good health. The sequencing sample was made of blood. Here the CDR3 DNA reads TGCAGCGTTGAAGAAGGGTGGCAGGGGGGCTACGAGCAGTACTTC. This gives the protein CSVEEGWQGGYEQYF.